This T cell receptor beta chain emerged from a study of cytomegalovirus exposure and HLA in healthy donors. Study results and caveats: Listed as cytomegalovirus-associated were 150 or so TCR beta chains. Previously analyzed data showed that most TCR beta V segments were productive at a frequency of about 90% or about 30%.

This clone was recorded once. No antigen is known for it. PCR employed 60 Vbeta and 13 Jbeta primers. Original processing notes: It was a later analysis that counted about 80 million unique TCR beta chains, of which 8.5 million to 12 million were shared. Libraries were prepared by immunoSEQ multiplex PCR; TCRdb keeps only in-frame clonotypes and omits some of them. That table gives V, J and clone size, and the DNA gave D and trimming. The sample consists of 250,000 or so clones, nearly 95% of them appearing once. Sequencing was done on a sample of PBMCs. The sequence derives from a girl aged 2-10 years in good health and CMV-seronegative.

The CDR3 spells CASSPPQGIVTDTQYF. The CDR3 DNA follows: TGCGCCAGCAGCCCTCCTCAGGGGATCGTCACAGATACGCAGTATTTT. V and J are TRBV5-1 and TRBJ2-3; perhaps TRBD1 as D (6 bases). Looked up from germline, CDR1 is SGHRS and CDR2 is YFSETQ. CDR3 size: 16 residues. The V and J ends lost 4 bases and 2 bases respectively, with 17 bases between them.